This TCR beta chain was retrieved from a study of shared clonotypes between healthy human individuals. The study's findings and limits: Unshared clonotypes carried lower generation probabilities than those common to all four donors.

On sorted subsets, replicate PCRs used about 200 ng DNA, or tens of thousands of T cell genomes. The assay was immunoSEQ multiplex PCR, and TCRdb's table has in-frame clones only and misses some. The repertoire holds some 2,400,000 clones, with about 94% as singletons. In its sample, this clone was seen a few times. Its antigen is unknown. From germline, CDR1 is SGDLS and CDR2 YYNGEE. The CDR3 runs 15 residues. The V gene end was trimmed by 2 bases and the J gene end by 4 bases; junction bases not matched to a gene: 4. The sample was naive CD4+ T cells sorted from blood. Subset: CD45RA+ positively selected. The TCR comes from a man between 18 and 29 years old in good health. V gene TRBV9 combines with J gene TRBJ2-5, with 11 bases matching TRBD2. The CDR3, as DNA: TGTGCCAGCAGCGTTGGGACTAGCGGCATAGAGACCCAGTACTTC. The encoded protein is CASSVGTSGIETQYF.